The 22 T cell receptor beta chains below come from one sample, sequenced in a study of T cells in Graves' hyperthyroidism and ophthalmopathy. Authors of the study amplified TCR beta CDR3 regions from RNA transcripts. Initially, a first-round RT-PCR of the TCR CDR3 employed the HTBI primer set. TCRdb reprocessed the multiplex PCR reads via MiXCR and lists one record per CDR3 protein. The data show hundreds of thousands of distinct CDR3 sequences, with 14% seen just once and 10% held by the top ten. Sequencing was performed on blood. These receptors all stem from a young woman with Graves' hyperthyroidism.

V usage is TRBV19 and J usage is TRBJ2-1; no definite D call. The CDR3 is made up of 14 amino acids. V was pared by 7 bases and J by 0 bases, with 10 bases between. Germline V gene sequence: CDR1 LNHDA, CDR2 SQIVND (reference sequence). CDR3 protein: CASTPAASYNEQFF. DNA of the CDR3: TGTGCCAGTACCCCGGCGGCCTCCTACAATGAGCAGTTCTTC.

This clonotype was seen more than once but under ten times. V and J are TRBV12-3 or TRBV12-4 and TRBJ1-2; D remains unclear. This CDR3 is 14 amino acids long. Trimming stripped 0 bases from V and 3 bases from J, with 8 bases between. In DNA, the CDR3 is TGTGCCAGCAGTTTAGCGAGGGTTGACTATGGCTACACCTTC. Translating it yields CASSLARVDYGYTF.

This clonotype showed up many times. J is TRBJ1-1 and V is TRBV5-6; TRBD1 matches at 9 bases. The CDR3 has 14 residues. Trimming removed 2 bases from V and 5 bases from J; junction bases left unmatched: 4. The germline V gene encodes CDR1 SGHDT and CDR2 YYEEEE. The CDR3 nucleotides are TGTGCCAGCAGCTTCGGGACAGGGCAGACTGAAGCTTTCTTT. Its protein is CASSFGTGQTEAFF.

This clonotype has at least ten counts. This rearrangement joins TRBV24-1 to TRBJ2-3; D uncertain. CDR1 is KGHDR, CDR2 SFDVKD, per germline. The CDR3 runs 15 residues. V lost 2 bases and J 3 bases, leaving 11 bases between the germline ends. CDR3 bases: TGTGCCACCAGTGATTCCGGGTCTTGGACAGATACGCAGTATTTT. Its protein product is CATSDSGSWTDTQYF.

The CDR3 bases are TGCAGCGTTGAGGGGGTCTGGAACGAGCAGTACTTC. It yields the protein CSVEGVWNEQYF. This chain links TRBV29-1 with TRBJ2-7; D might be TRBD1 or TRBD2, each matching 5 bases. CDR1 and CDR2 from the germline V gene are SQVTM and ANQGSEA. Trimming removed 3 bases from V and 5 bases from J, with 11 bases in between. The CDR3 consists of 12 residues.

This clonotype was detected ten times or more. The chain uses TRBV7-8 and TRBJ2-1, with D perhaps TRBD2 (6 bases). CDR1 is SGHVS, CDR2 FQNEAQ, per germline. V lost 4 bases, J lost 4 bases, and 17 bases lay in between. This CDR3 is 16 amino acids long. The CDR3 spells CASSSERRGLYNEQFF. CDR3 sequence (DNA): TGTGCCAGCAGCTCTGAGAGGAGGGGCCTTTACAATGAGCAGTTCTTC.

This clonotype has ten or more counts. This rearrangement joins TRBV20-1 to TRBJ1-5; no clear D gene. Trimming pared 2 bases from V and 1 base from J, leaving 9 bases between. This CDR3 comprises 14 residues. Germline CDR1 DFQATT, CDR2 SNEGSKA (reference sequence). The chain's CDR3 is CSARTGYSNQPQHF. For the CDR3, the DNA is TGCAGTGCTAGAACGGGGTACAGCAATCAGCCCCAGCATTTT.

The chain's CDR3 is CASSPGPGPRREKLFF. CDR3 nucleotide sequence: TGTGCCAGCAGCCCAGGCCCCGGGCCCCGAAGGGAAAAACTGTTTTTT. The rearrangement links TRBV9 to TRBJ1-4; D is uncertain. Looked up from germline, CDR1 is SGDLS and CDR2 is YYNGEE. V lost 4 bases and J lost 8, with 21 bases in between. This CDR3 region has 16 residues.

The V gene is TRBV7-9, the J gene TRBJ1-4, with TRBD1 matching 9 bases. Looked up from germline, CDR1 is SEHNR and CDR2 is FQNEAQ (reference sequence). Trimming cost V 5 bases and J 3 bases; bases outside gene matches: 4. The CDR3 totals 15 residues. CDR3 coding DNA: TGTGCCAGCAGCCCAGGGACAGGGTCTAATGAAAAACTGTTTTTT. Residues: CASSPGTGSNEKLFF.

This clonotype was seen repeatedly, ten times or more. The CDR3 DNA is TGTGCCAGCAGCCCAGGGTTTGACGAGCAGTACTTC. This codes for CASSPGFDEQYF. The rearrangement uses TRBV7-2 and TRBJ2-7; a possible D gene is TRBD1 (5 bases). CDR1 is SGHTA, CDR2 FQGNSA, per germline. Trimming removed 5 bases at V and 5 bases at J, with 10 bases between. CDR3 length: 12 residues.

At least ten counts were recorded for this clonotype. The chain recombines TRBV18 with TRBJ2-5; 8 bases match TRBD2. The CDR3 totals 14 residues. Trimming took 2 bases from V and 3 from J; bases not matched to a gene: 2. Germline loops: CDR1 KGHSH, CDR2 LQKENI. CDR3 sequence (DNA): TGTGCCAGCTCACCAACTAGCGGTAAAGAGACCCAGTACTTC. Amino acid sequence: CASSPTSGKETQYF.

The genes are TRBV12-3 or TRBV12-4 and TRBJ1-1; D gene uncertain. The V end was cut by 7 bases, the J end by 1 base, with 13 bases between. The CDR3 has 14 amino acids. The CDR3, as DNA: TGTGCCAGCACCCTAGACACCGCGAACACTGAAGCTTTCTTT. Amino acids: CASTLDTANTEAFF.

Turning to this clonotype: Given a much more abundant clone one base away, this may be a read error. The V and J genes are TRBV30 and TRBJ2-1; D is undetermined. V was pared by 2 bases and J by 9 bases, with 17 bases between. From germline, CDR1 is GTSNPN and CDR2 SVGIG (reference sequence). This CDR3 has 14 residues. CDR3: CAWSRSDTLPEQFF. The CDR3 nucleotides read TGTGCCTGGAGTAGAAGCGACACCCTCCCTGAGCAGTTCTTC. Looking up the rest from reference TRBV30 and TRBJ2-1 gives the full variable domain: SQTIHQWPATLVQPVGSPLSLECTVEGTSNPNLYWYRQAAGRGLQLLFYSVGIGQISSEVPQNLSASRPQDRQFILSSKKLLLSDSGFYLCAWSRSDTLPEQFFGPGTRLTVL.

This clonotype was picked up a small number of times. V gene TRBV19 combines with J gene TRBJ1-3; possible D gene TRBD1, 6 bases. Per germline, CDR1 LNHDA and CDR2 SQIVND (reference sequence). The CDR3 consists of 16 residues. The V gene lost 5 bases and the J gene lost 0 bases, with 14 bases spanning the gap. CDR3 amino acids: CASSAGHSFSGNTIYF. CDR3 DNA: TGTGCCAGTAGTGCGGGACACAGCTTCTCTGGAAACACCATATATTTT.

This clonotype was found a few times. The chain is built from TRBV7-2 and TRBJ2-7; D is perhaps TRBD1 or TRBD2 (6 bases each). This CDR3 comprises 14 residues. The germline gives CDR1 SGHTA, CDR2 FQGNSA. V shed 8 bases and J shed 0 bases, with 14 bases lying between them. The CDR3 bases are TGTGCCAGCTTACAGGGAGGCAGCTCCTACGAGCAGTACTTC. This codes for CASLQGGSSYEQYF.

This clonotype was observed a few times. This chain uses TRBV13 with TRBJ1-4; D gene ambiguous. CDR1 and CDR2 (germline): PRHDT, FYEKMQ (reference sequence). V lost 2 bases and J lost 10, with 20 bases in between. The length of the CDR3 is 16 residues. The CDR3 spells CASSLYTDGPKVKLFF. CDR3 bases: TGTGCCAGCAGCTTATATACAGACGGGCCGAAAGTAAAACTGTTTTTT.

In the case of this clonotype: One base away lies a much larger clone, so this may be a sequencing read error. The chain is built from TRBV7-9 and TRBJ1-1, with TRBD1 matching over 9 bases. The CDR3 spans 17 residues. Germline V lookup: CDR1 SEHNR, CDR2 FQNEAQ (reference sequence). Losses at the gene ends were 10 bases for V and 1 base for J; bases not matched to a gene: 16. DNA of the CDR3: TGTGCCAACAAACCACAGGGGGCTACTCATACGAACACTGAAGCTTTCTTT. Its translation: CANKPQGATHTNTEAFF.

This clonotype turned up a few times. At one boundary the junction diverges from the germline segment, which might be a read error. The CDR3 DNA is TGTGCCAGCAGCCAAGATGCTAGCGGGAGTAGGTACGAGCAGTGCTTC. It specifies CASSQDASGSRYEQCF. This rearrangement joins TRBV4-2 to TRBJ2-7; 10 bases align to TRBD2. Germline V gene data show CDR1 as LGHNA and CDR2 as YNFKEQ. This CDR3 has 16 amino acids.

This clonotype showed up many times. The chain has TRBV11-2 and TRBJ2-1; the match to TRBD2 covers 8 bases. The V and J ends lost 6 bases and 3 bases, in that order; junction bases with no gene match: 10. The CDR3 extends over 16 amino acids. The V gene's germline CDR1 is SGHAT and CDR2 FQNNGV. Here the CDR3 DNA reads TGTGCCAGCAGTCACGGTTTAGCGGGAAGCTACAATGAGCAGTTCTTC. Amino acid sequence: CASSHGLAGSYNEQFF.

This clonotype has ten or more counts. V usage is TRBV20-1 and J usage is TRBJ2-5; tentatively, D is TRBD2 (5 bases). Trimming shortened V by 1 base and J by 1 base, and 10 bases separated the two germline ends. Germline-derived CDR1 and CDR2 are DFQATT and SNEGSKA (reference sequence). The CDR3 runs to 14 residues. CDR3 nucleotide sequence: TGCAGTGCTAGAGCGAGTGCGGGCCAAGAGACCCAGTACTTC. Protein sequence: CSARASAGQETQYF.

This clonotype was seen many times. The CDR3, as DNA: TGTGCCAGCAGCTCCCGAAGAGGGACTGAAGCTTTCTTT. Amino acids: CASSSRRGTEAFF. The genes are TRBV13 and TRBJ1-1; D gene unclear. The V and J ends lost 4 bases and 5 bases respectively, with 11 bases between them. The germline CDR1 and CDR2 sequences are PRHDT and FYEKMQ (reference sequence). The CDR3 is 13 residues long.

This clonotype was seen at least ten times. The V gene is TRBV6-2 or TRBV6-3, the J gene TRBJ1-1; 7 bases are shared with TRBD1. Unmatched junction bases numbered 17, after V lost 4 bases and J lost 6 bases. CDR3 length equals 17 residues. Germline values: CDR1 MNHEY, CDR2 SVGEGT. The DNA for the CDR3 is TGTGCCAGCAGTTTTCCCCGGACAGGAACGTTTGGGGCTGAAGCTTTCTTT. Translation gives CASSFPRTGTFGAEAFF.